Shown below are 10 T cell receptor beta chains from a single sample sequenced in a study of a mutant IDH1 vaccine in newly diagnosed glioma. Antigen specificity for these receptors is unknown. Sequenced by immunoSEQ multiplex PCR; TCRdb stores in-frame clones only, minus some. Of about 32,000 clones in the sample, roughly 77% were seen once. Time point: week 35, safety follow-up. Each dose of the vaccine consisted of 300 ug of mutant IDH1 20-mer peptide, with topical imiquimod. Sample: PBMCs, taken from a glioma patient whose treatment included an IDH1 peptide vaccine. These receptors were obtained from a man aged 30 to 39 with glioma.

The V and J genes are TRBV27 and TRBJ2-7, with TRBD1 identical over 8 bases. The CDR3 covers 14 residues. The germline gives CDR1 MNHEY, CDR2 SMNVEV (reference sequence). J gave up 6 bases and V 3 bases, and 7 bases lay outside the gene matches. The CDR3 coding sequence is TGTGCCAGCAGTTTGGACAGGGAACTGTTCGAGCAGTACTTC. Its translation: CASSLDRELFEQYF.

Here the CDR3 reads CASSFLLAGANVLTF. The CDR3 region has the DNA TGCGCCAGCAGCTTTCTCCTCGCTGGGGCCAACGTCCTGACTTTC. The chain joins TRBV5-1 to TRBJ2-6; no reliable D call. The V end lost 2 bases, the J end lost 2 bases, and 8 bases lay between the germline ends. Germline V gene sequence: CDR1 SGHRS, CDR2 YFSETQ. The CDR3 length is 15 residues.

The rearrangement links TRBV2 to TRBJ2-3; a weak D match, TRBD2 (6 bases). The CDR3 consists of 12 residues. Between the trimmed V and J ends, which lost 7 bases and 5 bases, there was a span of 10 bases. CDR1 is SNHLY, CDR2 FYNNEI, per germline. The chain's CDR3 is CASNGGIDTQYF. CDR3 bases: TGTGCCAGCAATGGGGGGATAGATACGCAGTATTTT.

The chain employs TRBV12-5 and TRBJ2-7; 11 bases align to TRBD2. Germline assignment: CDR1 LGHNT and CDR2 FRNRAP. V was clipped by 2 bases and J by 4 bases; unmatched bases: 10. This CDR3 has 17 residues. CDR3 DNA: TGTGCTAGTGGTTTGTATCTGGTGGCTAGCGGGAGGTACGAGCAGTACTTC. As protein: CASGLYLVASGRYEQYF. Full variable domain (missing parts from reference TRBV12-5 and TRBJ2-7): DARVTQTPRHKVTEMGQEVTMRCQPILGHNTVFWYRQTMMQGLELLAYFRNRAPLDDSGMPKDRFSAEMPDATLATLKIQPSEPRDSAVYFCASGLYLVASGRYEQYFGPGTRLTVT.

CDR3 in amino acids: CASRPGGQETQYF. The CDR3 bases are TGTGCCAGCAGGCCAGGGGGCCAAGAGACCCAGTACTTC. The chain is built from TRBV6-1 and TRBJ2-5, with 7 bases identical to TRBD1. Germline V gives CDR1 MNHNS, CDR2 SASEGT. After removal of 6 bases from V and 1 base from J, the junction contained 2 bases not matched to a gene. This CDR3 has 13 residues.

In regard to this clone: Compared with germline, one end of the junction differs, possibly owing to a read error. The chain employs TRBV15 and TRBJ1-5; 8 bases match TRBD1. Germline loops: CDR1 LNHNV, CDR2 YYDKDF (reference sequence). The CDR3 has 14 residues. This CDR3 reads CATSSQGGNQPQHF. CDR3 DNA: TGTGCCACCAGCTCACAGGGGGGCAACCAGCCCCAGCATTTT.

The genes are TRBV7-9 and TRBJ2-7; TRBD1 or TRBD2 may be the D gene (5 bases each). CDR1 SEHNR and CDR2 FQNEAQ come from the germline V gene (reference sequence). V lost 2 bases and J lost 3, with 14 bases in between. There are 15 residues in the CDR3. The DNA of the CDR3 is TGTGCCAGCAGCTTAACCTCGTGGGACGGCTACGAGCAGTACTTC. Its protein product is CASSLTSWDGYEQYF.

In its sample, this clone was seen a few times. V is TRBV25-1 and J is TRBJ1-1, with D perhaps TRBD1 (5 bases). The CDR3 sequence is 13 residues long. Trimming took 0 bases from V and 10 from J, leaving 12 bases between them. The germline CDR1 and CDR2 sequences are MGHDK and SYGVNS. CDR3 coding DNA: TGTGCCAGCAGTGAATACCGGGGACTTCGAGCTTTCTTT. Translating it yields CASSEYRGLRAFF.

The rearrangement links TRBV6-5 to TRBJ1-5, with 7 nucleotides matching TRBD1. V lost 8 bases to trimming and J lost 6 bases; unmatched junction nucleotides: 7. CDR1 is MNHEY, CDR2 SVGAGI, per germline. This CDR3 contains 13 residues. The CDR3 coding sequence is TGTGCCAGCCGGGGACAGTCGGCTCAGCCCCAGCATTTT. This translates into CASRGQSAQPQHF.

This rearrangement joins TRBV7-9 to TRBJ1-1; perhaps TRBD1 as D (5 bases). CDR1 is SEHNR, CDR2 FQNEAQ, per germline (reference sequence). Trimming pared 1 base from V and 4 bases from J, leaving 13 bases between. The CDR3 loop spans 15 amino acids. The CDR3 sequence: CASSLVSGSSTEAFF. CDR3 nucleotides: TGTGCCAGCAGCTTAGTGTCAGGGTCGAGCACTGAAGCTTTCTTT.